These 28 T cell receptor beta chains came from one sample sequenced in a study of blood T cell repertoires in COVID-19. TCRdb's copy holds only in-frame clones and misses some; the assay was immunoSEQ multiplex PCR. The sample consists of hundreds of thousands of clones, around 91% of them appearing once. The sequencing input was PBMCs or T cells enriched from blood (not recorded which). The receptors stem from a woman aged 18 to 35 with acute COVID-19.

About this clone itself: In the same sample, other DNA sequences code for this CDR3. The CDR3 DNA reads as TGTGCCATCAGTGCGAGCGGGTTAACCTACGAGCAGTACTTC. Encoded protein: CAISASGLTYEQYF. The chain employs TRBV10-3 and TRBJ2-7; D perhaps matches TRBD2 (6 bases). CDR1 ENHRY and CDR2 SYGVKD come from the germline V gene. The CDR3 runs 14 residues. The V end lost 4 bases, the J end lost 2 bases, and 12 bases lay between the germline ends.

The CDR3 coding sequence is TGCAGTGCTAGTCCGTCTAGCGCGGGTGCGGAGACCCAGTACTTC. Its translation: CSASPSSAGAETQYF. This chain connects TRBV20-1 to TRBJ2-5; weak D call: TRBD2 (6 bases). This CDR3 has 15 residues. Germline CDR1 and CDR2: DFQATT and SNEGSKA (reference sequence). Trimming pared 3 bases from V and 5 bases from J, leaving 19 bases between.

J is TRBJ2-7 and V is TRBV2; TRBD1 matches 8 bases. Germline values: CDR1 SNHLY, CDR2 FYNNEI. Trimming removed 7 bases from V and 6 bases from J; junction bases left unmatched: 14. The CDR3 runs to 15 residues. The CDR3 DNA is TGTGCCAGCACCAGTCAGGGGGCTTCTTTCGGCGAGCAGTACTTC. Translated: CASTSQGASFGEQYF.

V gene TRBV5-1 combines with J gene TRBJ2-7, with 8 bases matching TRBD2. The CDR3 covers 16 residues. The V and J ends lost 5 bases and 0 bases, in that order; junction bases with no gene match: 10. Germline V gives CDR1 SGHRS, CDR2 YFSETQ. The CDR3 loop reads CASSHSTSVNSYEQYF. The DNA of the CDR3 is TGCGCCAGCAGTCACTCGACTAGCGTTAACTCCTACGAGCAGTACTTC. Full variable domain (outside the CDR3, taken from reference TRBV5-1 and TRBJ2-7): KAGVTQTPRYLIKTRGQQVTLSCSPISGHRSVSWYQQTPGQGLQFLFEYFSETQRNKGNFPGRFSGRQFSNSRSEMNVSTLELGDSALYLCASSHSTSVNSYEQYFGPGTRLTVT.

The rearrangement uses TRBV7-9 and TRBJ1-1, with D unclear. Germline V gives CDR1 SEHNR, CDR2 FQNEAQ (reference sequence). V was trimmed by 1 base and J by 3 bases, leaving 6 bases between them. This CDR3 has 13 residues. The CDR3: CASSLDQDTEAFF. The CDR3 DNA sequence: TGTGCCAGCAGCTTAGATCAGGACACTGAAGCTTTCTTT. Complete variable domain (other parts from reference TRBV7-9 and TRBJ1-1): DTGVSQNPRHKITKRGQNVTFRCDPISEHNRLYWYRQTLGQGPEFLTYFQNEAQLEKSRLLSDRFSAERPKGSFSTLEIQRTEQGDSAMYLCASSLDQDTEAFFGQGTRLTVV.

V and J are TRBV7-3 and TRBJ2-3; D is unresolved. Trimming took off 2 bases at V and 4 bases at J, with 7 bases between the two ends. The CDR3 spans 13 residues. Germline CDR1 is SGHTA and CDR2 is FQGTGA. In DNA form, the CDR3 reads TGTGCCAGCAGCTTATCGCTAGCAGATACGCAGTATTTT. Translating it yields CASSLSLADTQYF.

The J gene is TRBJ2-7, the V gene TRBV9; 7 bases are shared with TRBD2. V gave up 4 bases and J gave up 4 bases; unmatched junction bases: 11. This CDR3 spans 15 amino acids. From germline, CDR1 is SGDLS and CDR2 YYNGEE. The CDR3 DNA follows: TGTGCCAGCAGCATCAGCGGGGTGCCTGGATACGAGCAGTACTTC. Translation gives CASSISGVPGYEQYF. Full variable domain (outside the CDR3, taken from reference TRBV9 and TRBJ2-7): DSGVTQTPKHLITATGQRVTLRCSPRSGDLSVYWYQQSLDQGLQFLIQYYNGEERAKGNILERFSAQQFPDLHSELNLSSLELGDSALYFCASSISGVPGYEQYFGPGTRLTVT.

The J gene is TRBJ2-7, the V gene TRBV28; D unclear. The CDR3 consists of 12 residues. Germline V gives CDR1 MDHEN, CDR2 SYDVKM. V was clipped by 9 bases and J by 0 bases, with 9 bases between them. CDR3 region: CASRGLSYEQYF. In DNA form, the CDR3 reads TGTGCCAGTAGAGGCCTCTCCTACGAGCAGTACTTC.

V usage is TRBV4-1 and J usage is TRBJ1-1; tentative D call: TRBD1 (6 bases). This CDR3 is built from 16 residues. The V end lost 0 bases, the J end lost 7 bases, and 18 bases lay between the germline ends. CDR1 MGHRA and CDR2 YSYEKL come from the germline V gene. The CDR3 nucleotides read TGCGCCAGCAGCCAAGATGGGGGCGGAACATCAGTTGAAGCTTTCTTT. Its protein is CASSQDGGGTSVEAFF.

The CDR3 bases are TGTGCCAGCAGCTTTGGACTCTCCACAGGGGGTACGCAGTATTTT. Its protein product is CASSFGLSTGGTQYF. The rearrangement links TRBV7-3 to TRBJ2-3; 8 bases match TRBD1. This CDR3 is 15 amino acids long. Looked up from germline, CDR1 is SGHTA and CDR2 is FQGTGA. Trimming removed 3 bases from V and 8 bases from J; junction bases left unmatched: 10.

A single count supports this clone. The CDR3 nucleotides are TGTGCCAGCAGCTTAGGGCGGGAAAGGGGAGATACGCAGTATTTT. It specifies CASSLGRERGDTQYF. The rearrangement uses TRBV7-3 and TRBJ2-3, with D perhaps matching TRBD2 (6 bases). Germline loops: CDR1 SGHTA, CDR2 FQGTGA. V was cut by 2 bases and J by 5 bases, with 14 bases left in between. CDR3 length: 15 amino acids. The whole variable domain, remainder taken from reference TRBV7-3 and TRBJ2-3, is GAGVSQTPSNKVTEKGKYVELRCDPISGHTALYWYRQSLGQGPEFLIYFQGTGAADDSGLPNDRFFAVRPEGSVSTLKIQRTERGDSAVYLCASSLGRERGDTQYFGPGTRLTVL.

The chain combines TRBV29-1 with TRBJ1-2; possible D gene TRBD1, 6 bases. Germline assignment: CDR1 SQVTM and CDR2 ANQGSEA. V lost 3 bases, J lost 4 bases, and 12 bases lay in between. This CDR3 region has 13 residues. The CDR3 DNA reads TGCAGCGTTGATTCAGGGGCCATCTATGGCTACACCTTC. As protein: CSVDSGAIYGYTF.

The J gene is TRBJ2-3, the V gene TRBV5-1; D might be TRBD2 (6 bases). The CDR3 has 14 residues. Germline values: CDR1 SGHRS, CDR2 YFSETQ. The germline V and J ends were trimmed by 4 bases and 4 bases, with 13 bases remaining between them. CDR3: CASSPTSSPDTQYF. The CDR3 nucleotides read TGCGCCAGCAGCCCTACTAGCTCCCCAGATACGCAGTATTTT.

The chain joins TRBV19 to TRBJ1-1; TRBD1 matches at 8 bases. Germline loops: CDR1 LNHDA, CDR2 SQIVND (reference sequence). V was pared by 2 bases and J by 3 bases, with 2 bases of the junction left unmatched. CDR3 length equals 14 residues. The CDR3 nucleotides are TGTGCCAGTAGTATAACAGGGGGTGACACTGAAGCTTTCTTT. Amino acid sequence: CASSITGGDTEAFF. The full variable domain, rest sourced from reference TRBV19 and TRBJ1-1, is DGGITQSPKYLFRKEGQNVTLSCEQNLNHDAMYWYRQDPGQGLRLIYYSQIVNDFQKGDIAEGYSVSREKKESFPLTVTSAQKNPTAFYLCASSITGGDTEAFFGQGTRLTVV.

This clone was picked up one time. The J gene is TRBJ1-2, the V gene TRBV14, with 8 bases aligning to TRBD1. CDR3 size: 17 residues. Losses at the gene ends were 2 bases for V and 4 bases for J; bases not matched to a gene: 12. Germline values: CDR1 SGHDN, CDR2 FVKESK. The CDR3 nucleotides read TGTGCCAGCAGCCAAAATCCCCTTGGACAGGGCCCCTATGGCTACACCTTC. Residues: CASSQNPLGQGPYGYTF.

The genes are TRBV21-1 and TRBJ1-2; no check of the table's D call, TRBD1, against the DNA was made. TRBV21-1 is a known pseudogene. This CDR3 is 16 amino acids long. As DNA, the CDR3 is TGTGCCAGCAGCTTACACAGGGGGCGCCTGGACTATGGCTACACCTTC. Its protein product is CASSLHRGRLDYGYTF.

The chain carries TRBV5-6 and TRBJ2-5; 11 positions match TRBD1. The ends lost 3 bases at V and 2 bases at J; junction bases unmatched: 6. Germline loops: CDR1 SGHDT, CDR2 YYEEEE. CDR3 size: 16 residues. The CDR3 spells CASSSPDRGLQETQYF. The CDR3 DNA is TGTGCCAGCAGCTCACCGGACAGGGGGCTTCAAGAGACCCAGTACTTC.

This sequence joins TRBV11-1 and TRBJ2-5, with a possible D match to TRBD1 (6 bases). This CDR3 spans 15 amino acids. V lost 3 bases and J lost 5, with 16 bases in between. Germline loops: CDR1 SGHAT, CDR2 FQDESV (reference sequence). The CDR3 DNA is TGTGCCAGCAGCTTCAGCCCCCCCAGGGGTGAGACCCAGTACTTC. Residues: CASSFSPPRGETQYF.

The V and J genes are TRBV9 and TRBJ2-1; 9 bases match TRBD2. Trimming at V came to 3 bases and at J to 7 bases, leaving 8 bases not matched to a gene. Germline-derived CDR1 and CDR2 are SGDLS and YYNGEE. The CDR3 loop spans 15 amino acids. CDR3: CASSGSGSGRNEQFF. CDR3 bases: TGTGCCAGCAGCGGTAGCGGGAGTGGGAGGAATGAGCAGTTCTTC.

V is TRBV7-3 and J is TRBJ2-2, with D perhaps TRBD1 (6 bases). Trimming cost V 7 bases and J 5 bases, with 20 bases left between them. This CDR3 comprises 16 residues. The germline gives CDR1 SGHTA, CDR2 FQGTGA. Here the CDR3 reads CASTKTATGQTGELFF. The CDR3 coding sequence is TGTGCCAGCACCAAAACCGCGACAGGCCAAACCGGGGAGCTGTTTTTT.

The chain is built from TRBV28 and TRBJ2-1; D perhaps matches TRBD1 (6 bases). The CDR3 loop spans 16 amino acids. Trimming pared 7 bases from V and 0 bases from J, leaving 16 bases between. Germline V gene sequence: CDR1 MDHEN, CDR2 SYDVKM. The CDR3 sequence is CASIETGVSSYNEQFF. The CDR3 region has the DNA TGTGCCAGCATTGAGACAGGAGTGAGCTCCTACAATGAGCAGTTCTTC.

The chain employs TRBV11-2 and TRBJ1-4; D might be TRBD1 (6 bases). V shed 5 bases and J shed 5 bases, with 24 bases lying between them. The CDR3 sequence is 18 residues long. Germline V gene data show CDR1 as SGHAT and CDR2 as FQNNGV. In DNA form, the CDR3 reads TGTGCCAGCAGCGCACCAAGAAGGGACACCGGATCGAATGAAAAACTGTTTTTT. It is translated as CASSAPRRDTGSNEKLFF.

The rearrangement links TRBV28 to TRBJ1-3, with TRBD1 as a possible D gene (5 bases). The CDR3 has 16 amino acids. Germline V gives CDR1 MDHEN, CDR2 SYDVKM. The V end lost 3 bases, the J end lost 0 bases, and 12 bases lay between the germline ends. CDR3 residues: CASSFMRGLSGNTIYF. The CDR3 DNA reads TGTGCCAGCAGTTTTATGCGGGGCCTCTCTGGAAACACCATATATTTT.

This chain connects TRBV7-9 to TRBJ2-2, with TRBD2 identical over 7 bases. CDR1 is SEHNR, CDR2 FQNEAQ, per germline (reference sequence). V dropped 5 bases and J dropped 3; count of bases not matched to a gene: 6. The CDR3 is 15 residues long. CDR3 in DNA: TGTGCCAGCAGCCCTGCCCGGGGGGACACCGGGGAGCTGTTTTTT. It translates to CASSPARGDTGELFF.

The rearrangement uses TRBV3-1 (or the pseudogene TRBV3-2) and TRBJ2-2, with 7 bases that match TRBD2. Trimming at V came to 4 bases and at J to 0 bases, leaving 8 bases not matched to a gene. Germline V gene sequence: CDR1 LGHDT, CDR2 YNNKEL (reference sequence). This CDR3 is 17 amino acids long. The CDR3: CASSPGEGTTNTGELFF. CDR3 DNA sequence: TGTGCCAGCAGCCCTGGGGAGGGGACGACGAACACCGGGGAGCTGTTTTTT.

This chain uses TRBV7-9 with TRBJ2-3; D not resolved. The CDR3 is 12 residues long. Trimming left V 2 bases short and J 4 bases short, with 4 bases between. From germline, CDR1 is SEHNR and CDR2 FQNEAQ (reference sequence). The CDR3 region is CASSLSADTQYF. CDR3 DNA sequence: TGTGCCAGCAGCTTATCGGCAGATACGCAGTATTTT. The full variable domain, in which reference TRBV7-9 and TRBJ2-3 provide the parts outside the CDR3, is DTGVSQNPRHKITKRGQNVTFRCDPISEHNRLYWYRQTLGQGPEFLTYFQNEAQLEKSRLLSDRFSAERPKGSFSTLEIQRTEQGDSAMYLCASSLSADTQYFGPGTRLTVL.

The chain has TRBV23-1 and TRBJ2-3; the D gene is possibly TRBD1 (6 bases). TRBV23-1 is marked as an open reading frame, function uncertain. V was pared by 8 bases and J by 2 bases, with 26 bases between. CDR3 length equals 18 residues. The CDR3 nucleotides are TGCGCCAGCCCCCACCAGGGGTATACCAAAAGGAACACAGATACGCAGTATTTT. Its translation: CASPHQGYTKRNTDTQYF.

This clone was seen only a few times. The V call is TRBV27, the J call TRBJ2-1, with D unresolved. Trimming pared 5 bases from V and 8 bases from J, leaving 13 bases between. The CDR3 has 13 residues. Germline assignment: CDR1 MNHEY and CDR2 SMNVEV (reference sequence). Here the CDR3 reads CASSAFYPDEQFF. The CDR3 DNA follows: TGTGCCAGCAGTGCCTTCTATCCGGATGAGCAGTTCTTC.